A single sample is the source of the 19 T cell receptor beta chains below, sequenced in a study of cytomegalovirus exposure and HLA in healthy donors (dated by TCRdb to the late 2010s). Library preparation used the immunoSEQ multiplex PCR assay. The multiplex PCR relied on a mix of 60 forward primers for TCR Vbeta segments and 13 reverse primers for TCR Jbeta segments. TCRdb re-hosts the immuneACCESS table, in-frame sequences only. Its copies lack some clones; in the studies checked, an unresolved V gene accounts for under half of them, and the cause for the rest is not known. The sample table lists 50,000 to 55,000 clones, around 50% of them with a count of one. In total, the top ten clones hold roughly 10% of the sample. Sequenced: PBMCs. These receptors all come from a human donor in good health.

The CDR3 region has the DNA TGCGCCAGCAGCCGGCGGGAACGGGATACGCAGTATTTT. Its protein is CASSRRERDTQYF. This chain joins TRBV5-1 and TRBJ2-3; D perhaps matches TRBD2 (6 bases). CDR1 and CDR2 from the germline V gene are SGHRS and YFSETQ. The CDR3 covers 13 residues. The V end was cut by 4 bases, the J end by 6 bases, with 12 bases between.

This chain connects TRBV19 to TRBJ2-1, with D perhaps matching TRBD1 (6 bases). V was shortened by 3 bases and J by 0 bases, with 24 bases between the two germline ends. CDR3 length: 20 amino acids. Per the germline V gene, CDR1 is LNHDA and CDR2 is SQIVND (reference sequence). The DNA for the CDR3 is TGTGCCAGTAGTATTGGGGGCGCGAGATGGGGCCTGAGCTCCTACAATGAGCAGTTCTTC. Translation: CASSIGGARWGLSSYNEQFF.

The chain's CDR3 is CASSAQGGFGYNEQFF. DNA of the CDR3: TGTGCCAGCAGTGCCCAAGGGGGTTTCGGCTACAATGAGCAGTTCTTC. The chain carries TRBV2 and TRBJ2-1, with a weak D call TRBD1 (6 bases). Trimming took 4 bases from V and 3 from J, leaving 16 bases between them. The CDR3 runs to 16 residues. Per germline, CDR1 SNHLY and CDR2 FYNNEI.

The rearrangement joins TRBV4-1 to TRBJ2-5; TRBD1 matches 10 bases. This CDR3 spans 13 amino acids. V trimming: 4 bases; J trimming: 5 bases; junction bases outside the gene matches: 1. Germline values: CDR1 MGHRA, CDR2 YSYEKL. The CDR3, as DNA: TGCGCCAGCAGCCTGGGACAGGGGGAGACCCAGTACTTC. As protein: CASSLGQGETQYF.

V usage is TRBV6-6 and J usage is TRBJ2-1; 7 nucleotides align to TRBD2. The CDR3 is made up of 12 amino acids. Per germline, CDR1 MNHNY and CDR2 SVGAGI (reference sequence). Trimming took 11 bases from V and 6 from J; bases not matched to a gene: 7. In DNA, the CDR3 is TGTGCCGTCTGGAGGGAGGGCAATGAGCAGTTCTTC. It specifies CAVWREGNEQFF.

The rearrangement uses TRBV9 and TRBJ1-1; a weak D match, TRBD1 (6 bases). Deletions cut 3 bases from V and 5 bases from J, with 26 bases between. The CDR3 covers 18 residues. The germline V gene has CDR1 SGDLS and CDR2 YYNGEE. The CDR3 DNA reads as TGTGCCAGCAGCGGAGGGGCAACTAGGGGGTGGAGTAGTACTGAAGCTTTCTTT. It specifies CASSGGATRGWSSTEAFF.

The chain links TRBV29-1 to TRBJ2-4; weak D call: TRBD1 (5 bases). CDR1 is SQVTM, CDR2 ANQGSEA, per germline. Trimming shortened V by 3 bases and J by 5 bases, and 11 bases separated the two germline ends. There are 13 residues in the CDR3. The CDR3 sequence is CSVDPGRENIQYF. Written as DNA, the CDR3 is TGCAGCGTTGATCCTGGCAGGGAAAACATTCAGTACTTC.

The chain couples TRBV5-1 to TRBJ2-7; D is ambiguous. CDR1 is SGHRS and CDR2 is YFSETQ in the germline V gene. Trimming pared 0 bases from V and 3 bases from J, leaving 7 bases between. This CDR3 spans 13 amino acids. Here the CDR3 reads CASSLVGGYEQYF. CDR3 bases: TGCGCCAGCAGCTTGGTAGGCGGCTACGAGCAGTACTTC. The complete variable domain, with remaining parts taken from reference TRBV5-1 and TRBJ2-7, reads KAGVTQTPRYLIKTRGQQVTLSCSPISGHRSVSWYQQTPGQGLQFLFEYFSETQRNKGNFPGRFSGRQFSNSRSEMNVSTLELGDSALYLCASSLVGGYEQYFGPGTRLTVT.

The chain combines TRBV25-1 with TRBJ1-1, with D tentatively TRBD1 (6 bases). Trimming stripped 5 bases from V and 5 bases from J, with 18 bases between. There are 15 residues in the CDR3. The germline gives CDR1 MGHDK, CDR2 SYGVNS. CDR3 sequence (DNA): TGTGCCAGCAGTAAAAAGACAGGTGGGGGAACTGAAGCTTTCTTT. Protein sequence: CASSKKTGGGTEAFF.

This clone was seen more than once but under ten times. CDR3 nucleotides: TGTGCCAGCAGCCAAGGCGAGCGGGGGGGCTTTAATGAGCAGTTCTTC. This gives the protein CASSQGERGGFNEQFF. This chain uses TRBV4-2 with TRBJ2-1; 10 bases match TRBD2. Germline CDR1 reads LGHNA; CDR2 reads YNFKEQ. V was clipped by 1 base and J by 7 bases; unmatched bases: 7. The CDR3 extends over 16 amino acids.

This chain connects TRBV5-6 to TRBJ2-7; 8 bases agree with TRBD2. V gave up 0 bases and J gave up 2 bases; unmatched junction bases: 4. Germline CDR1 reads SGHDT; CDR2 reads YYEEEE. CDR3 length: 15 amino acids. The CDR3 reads CASSLAGGATYEQYF. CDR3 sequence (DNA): TGTGCCAGCAGCTTGGCGGGGGGGGCAACCTACGAGCAGTACTTC.

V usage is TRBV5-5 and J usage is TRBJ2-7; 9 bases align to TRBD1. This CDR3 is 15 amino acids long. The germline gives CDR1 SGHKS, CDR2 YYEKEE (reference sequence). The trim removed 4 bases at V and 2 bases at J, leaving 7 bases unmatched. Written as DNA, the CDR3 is TGTGCCAGCAGCGAGGACAGGGGCCCCCCCTACGAGCAGTACTTC. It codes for CASSEDRGPPYEQYF.

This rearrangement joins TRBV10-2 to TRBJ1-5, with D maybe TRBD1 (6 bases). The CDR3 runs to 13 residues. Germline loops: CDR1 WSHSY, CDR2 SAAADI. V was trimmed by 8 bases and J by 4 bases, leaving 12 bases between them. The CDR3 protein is CASAGQLNQPQHF. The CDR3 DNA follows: TGCGCCAGCGCTGGACAGCTAAATCAGCCCCAGCATTTT.

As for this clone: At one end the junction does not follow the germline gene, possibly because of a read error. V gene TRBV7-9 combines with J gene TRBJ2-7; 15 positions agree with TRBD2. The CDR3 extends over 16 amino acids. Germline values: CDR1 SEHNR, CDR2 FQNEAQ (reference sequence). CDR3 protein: CASSYSGTSGGLERYF. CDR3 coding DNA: TGTGCCAGCAGCTACTCCGGGACTAGCGGGGGGCTCGAGCGGTACTTC.

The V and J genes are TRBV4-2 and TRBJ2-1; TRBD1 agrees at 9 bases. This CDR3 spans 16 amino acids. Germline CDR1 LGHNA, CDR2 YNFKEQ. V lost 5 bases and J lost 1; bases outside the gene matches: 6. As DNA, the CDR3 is TGTGCCAGCAGCGTACCCGGGACAGGGTCCTACAATGAGCAGTTCTTC. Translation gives CASSVPGTGSYNEQFF.

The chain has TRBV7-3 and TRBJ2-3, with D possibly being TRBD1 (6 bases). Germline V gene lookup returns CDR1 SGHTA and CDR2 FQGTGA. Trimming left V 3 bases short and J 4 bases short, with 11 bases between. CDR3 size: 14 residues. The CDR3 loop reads CASSLTGIADTQYF. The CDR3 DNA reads TGTGCCAGCAGCTTGACAGGAATCGCAGATACGCAGTATTTT.

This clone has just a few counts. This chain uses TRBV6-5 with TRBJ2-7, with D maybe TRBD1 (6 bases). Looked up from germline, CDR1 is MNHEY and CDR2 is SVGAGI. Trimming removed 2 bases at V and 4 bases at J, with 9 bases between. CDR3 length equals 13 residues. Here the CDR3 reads CASSYATGYEQYF. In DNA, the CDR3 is TGTGCCAGCAGTTACGCGACAGGATACGAGCAGTACTTC.

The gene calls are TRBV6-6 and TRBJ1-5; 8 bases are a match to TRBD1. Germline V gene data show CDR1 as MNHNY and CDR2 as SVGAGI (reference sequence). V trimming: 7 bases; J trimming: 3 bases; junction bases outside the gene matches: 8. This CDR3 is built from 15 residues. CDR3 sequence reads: CASNEGQAYNQPQHF. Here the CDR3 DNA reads TGTGCCAGCAACGAGGGACAGGCTTACAATCAGCCCCAGCATTTT.

The CDR3 coding sequence is TGTGCCAGTAGTGGGCTAGCGGGGAGCACAGATACGCAGTATTTT. This translates into CASSGLAGSTDTQYF. This rearrangement joins TRBV19 to TRBJ2-3; 9 bases match TRBD2. After removal of 5 bases from V and 0 bases from J, the junction contained 3 bases not matched to a gene. CDR1 and CDR2 (germline): LNHDA, SQIVND (reference sequence). The CDR3 runs to 15 residues.